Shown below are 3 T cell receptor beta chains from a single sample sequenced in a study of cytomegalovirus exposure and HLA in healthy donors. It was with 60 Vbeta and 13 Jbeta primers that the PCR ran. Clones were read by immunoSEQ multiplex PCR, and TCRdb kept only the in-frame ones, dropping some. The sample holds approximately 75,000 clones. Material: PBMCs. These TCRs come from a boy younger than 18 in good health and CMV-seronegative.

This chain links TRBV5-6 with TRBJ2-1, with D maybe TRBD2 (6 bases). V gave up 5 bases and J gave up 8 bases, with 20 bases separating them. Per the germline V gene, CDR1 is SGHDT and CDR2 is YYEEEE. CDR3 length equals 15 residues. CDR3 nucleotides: TGTGCCAGCAGGCGCGGGACCCCCCTATCCCATGAGCAGTTCTTC. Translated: CASRRGTPLSHEQFF.

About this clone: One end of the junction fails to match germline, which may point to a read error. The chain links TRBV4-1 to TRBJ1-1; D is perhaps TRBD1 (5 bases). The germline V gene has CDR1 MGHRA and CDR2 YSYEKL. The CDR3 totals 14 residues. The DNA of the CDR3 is TGCGCCAGCAGCCAAGACTCAGGGAACGCTGAAGCTTTCTTT. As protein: CASSQDSGNAEAFF.

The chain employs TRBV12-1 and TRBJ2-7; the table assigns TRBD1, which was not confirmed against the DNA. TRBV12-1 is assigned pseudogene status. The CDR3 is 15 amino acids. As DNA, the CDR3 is TGTGCCAGCAGCGTTATAGTGGGACAGGGGTGCGAGCAGTACTTC. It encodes CASSVIVGQGCEQYF.